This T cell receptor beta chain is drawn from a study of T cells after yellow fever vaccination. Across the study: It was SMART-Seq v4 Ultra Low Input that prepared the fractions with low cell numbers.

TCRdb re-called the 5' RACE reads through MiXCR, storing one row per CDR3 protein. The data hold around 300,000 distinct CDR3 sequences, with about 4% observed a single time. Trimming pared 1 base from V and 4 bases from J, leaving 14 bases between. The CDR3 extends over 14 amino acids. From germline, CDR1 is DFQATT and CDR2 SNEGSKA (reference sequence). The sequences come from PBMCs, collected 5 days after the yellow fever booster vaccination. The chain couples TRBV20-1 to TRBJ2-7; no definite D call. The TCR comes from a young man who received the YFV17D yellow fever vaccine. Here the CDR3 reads CSARVLLNRYEQYF. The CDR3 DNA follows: TGCAGTGCTAGAGTCCTACTAAATCGGTACGAGCAGTACTTC.